The rows below give T cell receptor beta chains drawn from one sample of a study of blood T cell repertoires in COVID-19. The assay was immunoSEQ multiplex PCR, and TCRdb's table has in-frame clones only and misses some. This table has 280,000 or so clones, approximately 90% appearing once. The specimen sequenced was peripheral blood. The source is a woman in her twenties or thirties who had recovered from COVID-19. Both conserved end residues are part of each CDR3. A D gene is named only where the DNA matches it firmly. A row's size may be missing; if present it is once, few, many or a size class.

clone_size j_call d_call v_call cdr3_length cdr3_nt cdr3_aa
. TRBJ2-1 . TRBV6-2/TRBV6-3 16 TGTGCCAGCAGTGTCCCCACCGGGGGTACCTACAATGAGCAGTTCTTC CASSVPTGGTYNEQFF
. TRBJ1-1 . TRBV5-6 13 TGTGCCAGCAGCAAACAGATGAACACTGAAGCTTTCTTT CASSKQMNTEAFF
. TRBJ2-7 . TRBV11-2 12 TGTGCCAGCAGCCCAGGGACCTACGAGCAGTACTTC CASSPGTYEQYF
. TRBJ1-2 . TRBV7-2 13 TGTGCCAGCAGCCCTAATATGGTCTATGGCTACACCTTC CASSPNMVYGYTF
. TRBJ2-1 . TRBV5-1 15 TGCGCCAGCAGCTTGCCCAGCGGAGGATACAATGAGCAGTTCTTC CASSLPSGGYNEQFF
. TRBJ1-3 . TRBV5-6 13 TGTGCCAGCAGCTCAAAAGGAGTGAACACCATATATTTT CASSSKGVNTIYF
. TRBJ1-1 TRBD1 TRBV19 15 TGTGCCAGCCAGCAGACCCGACAGGGGTGGACTGAAGCTTTCTTT CASQQTRQGWTEAFF
. TRBJ2-5 TRBD2 TRBV7-2 17 TGTGCCAGCAGCTTAGGGGGACTAGCGGGGGGCCAAGAGACCCAGTACTTC CASSLGGLAGGQETQYF
. TRBJ2-1 TRBD2 TRBV11-1 16 TGTGCCAGCAGCCGTCGCCCGGGGGGAACCTACAATGAGCAGTTCTTC CASSRRPGGTYNEQFF
few TRBJ2-2 . TRBV18 14 TGTGCCAGCTCACCACGACTAAACACCGGGGAGCTGTTTTTT CASSPRLNTGELFF
. TRBJ1-5 TRBD1 TRBV19 16 TGTGCCAGTAGTAGATGGACAGGGACAAGCAATCAGCCCCAGCATTTT CASSRWTGTSNQPQHF
. TRBJ2-1 TRBD1 TRBV6-5 13 TGTGCCAGCAGTTCGGACAGGGGAAGGAAGCAGTTCTTC CASSSDRGRKQFF
. TRBJ2-1 TRBD2 TRBV5-1 16 TGCGCCAGCAGCACGCGGGGGCTAGCGGGGGGCAATGAGCAGTTCTTC CASSTRGLAGGNEQFF
. TRBJ2-1 TRBD2 TRBV29-1 13 TGCAGCGTTGCCCTGGGACTACACAATGAGCAGTTCTTC CSVALGLHNEQFF
. TRBJ2-3 . TRBV7-3 16 TGTGCCAGCAGCCGTCACTTTAGCGAGAGCACAGATACGCAGTATTTT CASSRHFSESTDTQYF
. TRBJ1-2 . TRBV28 15 TGTGCCAGCAGTTTATATGGAACGGGAAACTATGGCTACACCTTC CASSLYGTGNYGYTF
. TRBJ1-3 . TRBV2 12 TGTGCCAGCAAATCGGGAGGAAACACCATATATTTT CASKSGGNTIYF
once TRBJ2-1 TRBD1 TRBV18 14 TGTGCCAGCCTACAGGGGAAAAACTACAATGAGCAGTTCTTC CASLQGKNYNEQFF
. TRBJ1-5 . TRBV5-1 15 TGCGCCAGCAGCTTGGATCCCGCAGGGGATCAGCCCCAGCATTTT CASSLDPAGDQPQHF
. TRBJ2-5 . TRBV19 14 TGTGCCAGTAGTATCCAGGACAGACAAGAGACCCAGTACTTC CASSIQDRQETQYF
. TRBJ1-1 . TRBV28 15 TGTGCCAGCAGTCCTAGACTGAGTTACGACGGGGAAGCTTTCTTT CASSPRLSYDGEAFF
few TRBJ1-5 TRBD1 TRBV30 14 TGTGCCTGGGGCCGGGACAGGGGGATTCAGCCCCAGCATTTT CAWGRDRGIQPQHF
. TRBJ2-5 TRBD1 TRBV2 13 TGTGCCAGCCGGACAGGGGGCTACGAGACCCAGTACTTC CASRTGGYETQYF
. TRBJ1-1 TRBD1 TRBV19 13 TGTGCCAGTAGTATAGTTACAGGGGCTGAAGCTTTCTTT CASSIVTGAEAFF
. TRBJ2-5 . TRBV19 15 TGTGCCAGTAGTATAGGCAGGGCCTTTCAAGAGACCCAGTACTTC CASSIGRAFQETQYF
. TRBJ1-1 . TRBV9 15 TGTGCCAGCAGCCCCCAAGGACAGATGAACACTGAAGCTTTCTTT CASSPQGQMNTEAFF
once TRBJ1-2 . TRBV6-4 14 TGTGCCAGCAGTCCCGGGATGGGTAACTATGGCTACACCTTC CASSPGMGNYGYTF
. TRBJ1-1 . TRBV30 14 TGTGCCTGGAGTGTAGGTCCAGGAAGCACTGAAGCTTTCTTT CAWSVGPGSTEAFF